The 29 T cell receptor beta chains below all came from one sample that was sequenced in a study of T cell changes during pregnancy in multiple sclerosis. Generated by immunoSEQ multiplex PCR, the TCRdb table keeps only in-frame clones and is missing some. The sample lists 90,000 to 95,000 clones, around 93% occurring once. This sample comprised peripheral blood, obtained in the first trimester of pregnancy. The receptors were sampled from a female donor with multiple sclerosis, enrolled in a pregnancy study.

Written as DNA, the CDR3 is TGTGCCAGCAGTTTATCCGTAGCGGGGGGGCCTCTTGAGCAGTTCTTC. This gives the protein CASSLSVAGGPLEQFF. The chain carries TRBV27 and TRBJ2-1; 11 bases agree with TRBD2. The CDR3 spans 16 residues. Losses at the gene ends were 0 bases for V and 9 bases for J; bases not matched to a gene: 7. CDR1 is MNHEY and CDR2 is SMNVEV in the germline V gene (reference sequence).

The chain is built from TRBV27 and TRBJ2-1, with 11 bases identical to TRBD2. The CDR3 is 16 residues long. V shed 5 bases, J shed 4 bases, and the junction held 7 bases outside the gene matches. Germline CDR1 and CDR2: MNHEY and SMNVEV (reference sequence). The CDR3 DNA reads as TGTGCCAGCAGTCACAATAGCGGGGGGGATTACAATGAGCAGTTCTTC. This codes for CASSHNSGGDYNEQFF.

The chain uses TRBV5-1 and TRBJ2-2; a weak D match, TRBD1 (6 bases). The V gene lost 5 bases and the J gene lost 0 bases, with 14 bases spanning the gap. Looked up from germline, CDR1 is SGHRS and CDR2 is YFSETQ. The CDR3 runs 16 residues. CDR3 sequence: CASSLGQYANTGELFF. CDR3 DNA: TGCGCCAGCAGTCTTGGACAGTACGCGAACACCGGGGAGCTGTTTTTT.

The chain joins TRBV5-6 to TRBJ1-2; the D gene is possibly TRBD1 (6 bases). Germline CDR1 reads SGHDT; CDR2 reads YYEEEE. This CDR3 has 13 amino acids. V gave up 4 bases and J gave up 13 bases, with 20 bases separating them. CDR3 sequence reads: CASSGYVSGVFTF. The DNA of the CDR3 is TGTGCCAGCAGCGGATATGTGTCAGGGGTCTTCACCTTC.

The chain couples TRBV14 to TRBJ1-1, with D perhaps matching TRBD1 (6 bases). The CDR3 sequence is 17 residues long. Trimming cost V 1 base and J 1 base, with 16 bases left between them. Germline values: CDR1 SGHDN, CDR2 FVKESK. Written as DNA, the CDR3 is TGTGCCAGCAGCCAAGGGGGAAAGGGGGTGCGGAACACTGAAGCTTTCTTT. The encoded protein is CASSQGGKGVRNTEAFF.

This chain connects TRBV6-1 to TRBJ2-5; D not certain. V shed 7 bases and J shed 4 bases, with 7 bases lying between them. Looked up from germline, CDR1 is MNHNS and CDR2 is SASEGT. The length of the CDR3 is 11 residues. The CDR3 DNA reads TGTGCCAGCAACACACCAGAGACCCAGTACTTC. Translated, it gives CASNTPETQYF.

The rearrangement uses TRBV11-2 and TRBJ1-5, with unresolved D. This CDR3 contains 13 residues. V lost 5 bases to trimming and J lost 2 bases, with 7 bases between them. Germline V gives CDR1 SGHAT, CDR2 FQNNGV. The CDR3 spells CASSLERNQPQHF. DNA for the CDR3: TGTGCCAGCAGCCTGGAGCGCAATCAGCCCCAGCATTTT.

V is TRBV7-3 and J is TRBJ2-3; D call uncertain. V was shortened by 5 bases and J by 0 bases, with 9 bases between the two germline ends. This CDR3 contains 14 residues. Per the germline V gene, CDR1 is SGHTA and CDR2 is FQGTGA. Here the CDR3 reads CASSPGLSTDTQYF. The DNA for the CDR3 is TGTGCCAGCAGCCCCGGTCTTAGCACAGATACGCAGTATTTT.

The rearrangement uses TRBV29-1 and TRBJ1-3; D gene unclear. The CDR3 is 12 amino acids. CDR1 SQVTM and CDR2 ANQGSEA come from the germline V gene. V lost 6 bases and J 3 bases, leaving 9 bases between the germline ends. The CDR3 nucleotides read TGCAGCGTCCCCATCGGTGGAAACACCATATATTTT. Translation: CSVPIGGNTIYF.

The V call is TRBV6-1, the J call TRBJ2-7; D is perhaps TRBD1 (5 bases). The V end lost 1 base, the J end lost 6 bases, and 22 bases lay between the germline ends. This CDR3 spans 17 amino acids. Germline-derived CDR1 and CDR2 are MNHNS and SASEGT. The CDR3 region is CASSEGATGTHGREQYF. CDR3 in DNA: TGTGCCAGCAGTGAAGGGGCCACAGGTACCCACGGACGCGAGCAGTACTTC.

This chain joins TRBV19 and TRBJ2-1, with 10 bases that match TRBD2. Trimming took 7 bases from V and 12 from J; bases not matched to a gene: 9. CDR3 length equals 13 residues. Germline V lookup: CDR1 LNHDA, CDR2 SQIVND (reference sequence). CDR3 in DNA: TGTGCCAGTAAGAGCGGGGGGGCCTCAGGGCAGTTCTTC. This sequence encodes CASKSGGASGQFF.

The chain combines TRBV6-1 with TRBJ1-3; D call uncertain. The germline gives CDR1 MNHNS, CDR2 SASEGT. CDR3 length equals 15 residues. V lost 0 bases and J 0 bases, leaving 6 bases between the germline ends. The CDR3 coding sequence is TGTGCCAGCAGTGAAGCGGCTCCCTCTGGAAACACCATATATTTT. It encodes CASSEAAPSGNTIYF.

The genes are TRBV30 and TRBJ1-1; D is undetermined. In germline, CDR1 is GTSNPN, CDR2 SVGIG (reference sequence). The CDR3 contains 13 residues. V lost 2 bases, J lost 4 bases, and 11 bases lay in between. CDR3 sequence reads: CAWSTLGGTEAFF. The CDR3, as DNA: TGTGCCTGGAGTACTCTTGGAGGCACTGAAGCTTTCTTT.

The gene calls are TRBV19 and TRBJ1-1; TRBD1 might be the D (6 bases). V was shortened by 6 bases and J by 6 bases, with 14 bases between the two germline ends. This CDR3 has 13 residues. Germline CDR1 LNHDA, CDR2 SQIVND (reference sequence). The CDR3 loop reads CASSLQGRPEAFF. In DNA form, the CDR3 reads TGTGCCAGTAGCCTACAGGGACGACCTGAAGCTTTCTTT.

The chain is built from TRBV19 and TRBJ2-7, with D perhaps TRBD2 (6 bases). Germline CDR1 LNHDA, CDR2 SQIVND (reference sequence). CDR3 length equals 11 residues. V dropped 7 bases and J dropped 5 bases, with 9 bases sitting between them. The CDR3 spells CASMGGNEQYF. DNA for the CDR3: TGTGCCAGTATGGGGGGTAACGAGCAGTACTTC.

The chain is built from TRBV27 and TRBJ1-5; D gene unclear. Germline V gives CDR1 MNHEY, CDR2 SMNVEV (reference sequence). CDR3 length equals 16 residues. Deletions cut 5 bases from V and 5 bases from J, with 19 bases between. CDR3 residues: CASSVRQGPFDQPQHF. Written as DNA, the CDR3 is TGTGCCAGCAGTGTAAGACAAGGCCCGTTCGATCAGCCCCAGCATTTT.

Concerning this clone itself: Different DNA sequences within this sample yield the same CDR3. The chain recombines TRBV11-2 with TRBJ2-7; D might be TRBD1 (6 bases). This CDR3 has 14 residues. The V and J ends lost 5 bases and 3 bases respectively, with 14 bases between them. Germline lookup yields CDR1 SGHAT and CDR2 FQNNGV. The CDR3 DNA reads TGTGCCAGCAGCCGCCGGGACACCTACTACGAGCAGTACTTC. Encoded protein: CASSRRDTYYEQYF.

The chain couples TRBV6-5 to TRBJ1-2; D is uncertain. Trimming pared 0 bases from V and 7 bases from J, leaving 12 bases between. This CDR3 is built from 14 residues. The germline V gene has CDR1 MNHEY and CDR2 SVGAGI. In nucleotides, the CDR3 is TGTGCCAGCAGTTACTCGGAGGGAAAGAGTGGCTACACCTTC. It encodes CASSYSEGKSGYTF.

The V and J genes are TRBV7-3 and TRBJ2-3, with TRBD2 matching over 9 bases. The V gene end was trimmed by 5 bases and the J gene end by 6 bases; junction bases not matched to a gene: 12. CDR1 and CDR2 from the germline V gene are SGHTA and FQGTGA. The length of the CDR3 is 16 residues. The DNA for the CDR3 is TGTGCCAGCAGCCCCCCCGGCGCGGGGGGGCAGGATACGCAGTATTTT. Translation: CASSPPGAGGQDTQYF.

The rearrangement joins TRBV6-5 to TRBJ1-1; possible D gene TRBD1, 6 bases. The ends were cut back, 5 bases at V and 7 bases at J, with 14 bases in the middle. Germline-derived CDR1 and CDR2 are MNHEY and SVGAGI. The CDR3 has 13 residues. Written as DNA, the CDR3 is TGTGCCAGCAGTGTGACAGGAACCATTGAAGCTTTCTTT. Amino acid sequence: CASSVTGTIEAFF.

The gene calls are TRBV6-1 and TRBJ1-6; no clear D. V shed 8 bases and J shed 0 bases, with 11 bases lying between them. CDR1 is MNHNS, CDR2 SASEGT, per germline. The CDR3 is made up of 15 amino acids. Written as DNA, the CDR3 is TGTGCCAGCGAGAAATCGAGCTCCTATAATTCACCCCTCCACTTT. This codes for CASEKSSSYNSPLHF.

CDR3 coding DNA: TGTGCCAGCAGCTTAAACAGGGACCCAAACACCATATATTTT. It is translated as CASSLNRDPNTIYF. This rearrangement joins TRBV7-2 to TRBJ1-3, with a possible D match to TRBD1 (6 bases). The CDR3 consists of 14 residues. Trimming took 2 bases from V and 6 from J, leaving 11 bases between them. Per the germline V gene, CDR1 is SGHTA and CDR2 is FQGNSA.

This chain uses TRBV18 with TRBJ1-4; D perhaps matches TRBD1 (6 bases). The CDR3 is made up of 16 amino acids. Per germline, CDR1 KGHSH and CDR2 LQKENI. V dropped 3 bases and J dropped 7 bases, with 18 bases sitting between them. The CDR3 is CASSPEIGPGAEKLFF. The CDR3 DNA follows: TGTGCCAGCTCACCTGAAATTGGGCCAGGGGCTGAAAAACTGTTTTTT. Full variable domain (missing parts from reference TRBV18 and TRBJ1-4): NAGVMQNPRHLVRRRGQEARLRCSPMKGHSHVYWYRQLPEEGLKFMVYLQKENIIDESGMPKERFSAEFPKEGPSILRIQQVVRGDSAAYFCASSPEIGPGAEKLFFGSGTQLSVL.

V gene TRBV19 combines with J gene TRBJ2-5; TRBD2 might be the D (6 bases). Germline CDR1 is LNHDA and CDR2 is SQIVND (reference sequence). The CDR3 sequence is 16 residues long. V was trimmed by 3 bases and J by 2 bases, leaving 16 bases between them. In DNA, the CDR3 is TGTGCCAGTAGTATGGCCACGACGGCGGGGCAAGAGACCCAGTACTTC. It specifies CASSMATTAGQETQYF.

This rearrangement joins TRBV30 to TRBJ1-1, with 9 bases matching TRBD1. Germline loops: CDR1 GTSNPN, CDR2 SVGIG (reference sequence). The CDR3 sequence is 13 residues long. The V segment lost 5 bases and the J segment 7 bases; nucleotides outside the gene matches: 8. The DNA for the CDR3 is TGTGCCTGGTCGGGGACAGGGCTGATTGAAGCTTTCTTT. This encodes CAWSGTGLIEAFF.

The chain has TRBV7-9 and TRBJ2-5, with a weak D call TRBD2 (6 bases). Trimming stripped 3 bases from V and 11 bases from J, with 19 bases between. CDR3 length: 14 amino acids. Germline V gene sequence: CDR1 SEHNR, CDR2 FQNEAQ (reference sequence). The CDR3 bases are TGTGCCAGCAGCTTCCGGGGGACGACTATTGAGCAGTACTTC. It is translated as CASSFRGTTIEQYF.

V is TRBV9 and J is TRBJ1-1, with TRBD1 identical over 7 bases. Losses at the gene ends were 6 bases for V and 1 base for J; bases not matched to a gene: 9. The V gene's germline CDR1 is SGDLS and CDR2 YYNGEE. The CDR3 is 15 residues long. CDR3 sequence reads: CASTRQGQKNTEAFF. The CDR3, as DNA: TGTGCCAGCACCCGACAGGGACAGAAGAACACTGAAGCTTTCTTT.

This clone was detected once. The chain has TRBV19 and TRBJ1-1, with a possible D match to TRBD1 (6 bases). The CDR3 has 13 amino acids. V dropped 5 bases and J dropped 6 bases, with 13 bases sitting between them. Germline lookup yields CDR1 LNHDA and CDR2 SQIVND (reference sequence). The chain's CDR3 is CASSEQQGSEAFF. CDR3 DNA sequence: TGTGCCAGTAGTGAGCAACAGGGCTCTGAAGCTTTCTTT.

J is TRBJ2-1 and V is TRBV9, with 7 positions matching TRBD2. There are 14 residues in the CDR3. J was trimmed by 4 bases and V by 4 bases; bases with no gene match: 5. CDR1 is SGDLS and CDR2 is YYNGEE in the germline V gene. The CDR3 sequence is CASSPTGGYNEQFF. CDR3 DNA sequence: TGTGCCAGCAGCCCCACCGGGGGGTACAATGAGCAGTTCTTC.